The 27 T cell receptor beta chains reported below all come from one sample, sequenced in a study of blood T cell repertoires in COVID-19. The data were produced by immunoSEQ multiplex PCR, yet TCRdb's version contains in-frame clones alone and is incomplete. The table has roughly 130,000 clones, around three quarters seen once. Sequenced sample: peripheral blood. The receptors come from a man in his sixties with active or convalescent COVID-19.

CDR3 sequence (DNA): TGTGCCAGCAGATATTGGGGACTAGCGGGAGAACCGCGCTACGAGCAGTACTTC. Protein: CASRYWGLAGEPRYEQYF. This chain uses TRBV28 with TRBJ2-7; 14 bases agree with TRBD2. The V and J ends lost 6 bases and 3 bases, in that order; junction bases with no gene match: 13. The CDR3 is made up of 18 amino acids. Germline V CDR1 and CDR2: MDHEN, SYDVKM.

The V gene is TRBV5-4, the J gene TRBJ2-2; 8 nucleotides match TRBD2. Germline assignment: CDR1 SGHNT and CDR2 YYREEE (reference sequence). Trimming took 5 bases from V and 6 from J; bases not matched to a gene: 15. The CDR3 is 17 residues long. The CDR3 DNA reads TGTGCCAGCAGGGCGCCCCCGGGAGGGCCATATTCCGGGGAGCTGTTTTTT. Translating it yields CASRAPPGGPYSGELFF.

The genes are TRBV29-1 and TRBJ2-5; 8 bases line up with TRBD1. Germline values: CDR1 SQVTM, CDR2 ANQGSEA. There are 14 residues in the CDR3. Trimming cost V 0 bases and J 2 bases; bases outside gene matches: 2. The CDR3 loop reads CSVEDGQGQETQYF. CDR3 nucleotide sequence: TGCAGCGTTGAAGACGGACAGGGTCAAGAGACCCAGTACTTC.

The chain combines TRBV21-1 with TRBJ2-7; the table names TRBD2, a call not compared with the DNA. TRBV21-1 is listed as a pseudogene. The length of the CDR3 is 19 residues. The CDR3 is CASTCPSGTSGGSSYEQYF. The CDR3 DNA is TGTGCCAGCACTTGCCCGTCGGGGACTAGCGGGGGAAGCTCCTACGAGCAGTACTTC.

The CDR3 spells CASSLREPWGGGEQYF. The DNA for the CDR3 is TGTGCCAGCAGCTTAAGGGAACCCTGGGGAGGCGGCGAGCAGTACTTC. The chain links TRBV7-6 to TRBJ2-7, with a weak D call TRBD2 (6 bases). Per the germline V gene, CDR1 is SGHVS and CDR2 is FNYEAQ. V was cut by 2 bases and J by 6 bases, with 20 bases left in between. The CDR3 has 16 residues.

J is TRBJ2-1 and V is TRBV9, with TRBD2 matching 15 bases. Trimming removed 4 bases from V and 9 bases from J; junction bases left unmatched: 2. The germline gives CDR1 SGDLS, CDR2 YYNGEE. The CDR3 spans 14 residues. CDR3 loop: CASSRGLAGGEQFF. CDR3 in DNA: TGTGCCAGCAGCAGGGGACTAGCGGGAGGTGAGCAGTTCTTC.

This clone was observed once. The rearrangement joins TRBV3-1 (or the pseudogene TRBV3-2) to TRBJ2-3, with TRBD2 identical over 10 bases. Germline V lookup: CDR1 LGHDT, CDR2 YNNKEL (reference sequence). There are 21 residues in the CDR3. V was clipped by 0 bases and J by 5 bases; unmatched bases: 20. The CDR3 sequence is CASSQDRFGSGGLANIDTQYF. CDR3 DNA sequence: TGTGCCAGCAGCCAAGATAGATTCGGATCTGGGGGACTAGCGAACATAGATACGCAGTATTTT.

This chain joins TRBV5-1 and TRBJ1-4; 7 bases are shared with TRBD1. From germline, CDR1 is SGHRS and CDR2 YFSETQ. This CDR3 is built from 15 residues. The V segment lost 0 bases and the J segment 7 bases; nucleotides outside the gene matches: 6. CDR3 loop: CASSLAQGVGEKLFF. The CDR3 DNA sequence: TGCGCCAGCAGCTTGGCCCAGGGGGTCGGTGAAAAACTGTTTTTT.

The chain carries TRBV6-9 and TRBJ2-1; 8 positions agree with TRBD1. Germline lookup yields CDR1 MNHGY and CDR2 SVAAGI. The CDR3 totals 14 residues. J was trimmed by 6 bases and V by 4 bases; bases with no gene match: 5. The CDR3 nucleotides read TGTGCCAGCAGTTCCCCCGGACAGGGCAATGAGCAGTTCTTC. Protein sequence: CASSSPGQGNEQFF.

The J gene is TRBJ1-1, the V gene TRBV5-1, with a weak D call TRBD1 (5 bases). The V and J ends lost 4 bases and 1 base respectively, with 14 bases between them. The CDR3 spans 15 residues. Germline-derived CDR1 and CDR2 are SGHRS and YFSETQ. The CDR3 bases are TGCGCCAGCAGCCCTCTAGCCGGGGGGAACACTGAAGCTTTCTTT. This translates into CASSPLAGGNTEAFF.

In this sample, this clone turned up once. The V gene is TRBV29-1, the J gene TRBJ2-7; D may be TRBD2 (5 bases). CDR1 and CDR2 from the germline V gene are SQVTM and ANQGSEA. The CDR3 covers 13 residues. V was clipped by 4 bases and J by 7 bases, with 17 bases between them. CDR3 residues: CSVVEAGPKEQYF. The CDR3 nucleotides read TGCAGCGTTGTAGAGGCGGGCCCTAAGGAGCAGTACTTC.

CDR3 sequence reads: CASSPRGEVAFF. The CDR3 region has the DNA TGTGCCAGCAGCCCCAGAGGTGAAGTAGCTTTCTTT. V and J are TRBV12-3 or TRBV12-4 and TRBJ1-1; D is undetermined. Trimming pared 6 bases from V and 10 bases from J, leaving 15 bases between. CDR3 length: 12 amino acids.

Remarks on this clone: Distinct nucleotide sequences in the sample also encode this CDR3. This chain connects TRBV18 to TRBJ2-3; 11 bases align to TRBD2. Per the germline V gene, CDR1 is KGHSH and CDR2 is LQKENI. The CDR3 covers 16 residues. Trimming removed 6 bases from V and 2 bases from J; junction bases left unmatched: 7. This chain's CDR3 is CASSPGTSGSTDTQYF. As DNA, the CDR3 is TGTGCCAGCTCGCCCGGGACTAGCGGATCCACAGATACGCAGTATTTT.

This clone was picked up many times. This chain uses TRBV4-2 with TRBJ2-7; 12 bases fit TRBD1. V dropped 3 bases and J dropped 4; count of bases not matched to a gene: 4. This CDR3 comprises 15 residues. Germline V CDR1 and CDR2: LGHNA, YNFKEQ. CDR3 residues: CASSQGQGAEYEQYF. In DNA form, the CDR3 reads TGTGCCAGCAGCCAGGGACAGGGGGCCGAGTACGAGCAGTACTTC.

This chain joins TRBV7-2 and TRBJ2-1; 8 bases are a match to TRBD1. V was clipped by 3 bases and J by 12 bases; unmatched bases: 4. The CDR3 runs to 12 residues. Germline CDR1 reads SGHTA; CDR2 reads FQGNSA. The CDR3 sequence is CASSFADRGQFF. The CDR3 DNA reads as TGTGCCAGCAGCTTCGCTGACAGGGGGCAGTTCTTC. Full variable domain (missing parts from reference TRBV7-2 and TRBJ2-1): GAGVSQSPSNKVTEKGKDVELRCDPISGHTALYWYRQSLGQGLEFLIYFQGNSAPDKSGLPSDRFSAERTGGSVSTLTIQRTQQEDSAVYLCASSFADRGQFFGPGTRLTVL.

The chain is built from TRBV11-2 and TRBJ2-3; 9 nucleotides match TRBD1. The J segment lost 2 bases and the V segment lost 4 bases, leaving 7 bases of the junction unmatched. Germline assignment: CDR1 SGHAT and CDR2 FQNNGV. The CDR3 runs to 16 residues. The CDR3 coding sequence is TGTGCCAGCAGCTCCACAGGGGGCGCATTCACAGATACGCAGTATTTT. Protein product: CASSSTGGAFTDTQYF. Variable domain in full (rest from reference TRBV11-2 and TRBJ2-3): EAGVAQSPRYKIIEKRQSVAFWCNPISGHATLYWYQQILGQGPKLLIQFQNNGVVDDSQLPKDRFSAERLKGVDSTLKIQPAKLEDSAVYLCASSSTGGAFTDTQYFGPGTRLTVL.

The sample holds a few counts of this clone. The chain couples TRBV7-8 to TRBJ1-2; no definite D call. Trimming took off 0 bases at V and 2 bases at J, with 7 bases between the two ends. This CDR3 spans 14 amino acids. Germline assignment: CDR1 SGHVS and CDR2 FQNEAQ. The CDR3 reads CASSLATENYGYTF. The CDR3 bases are TGTGCCAGCAGCTTAGCCACAGAAAACTATGGCTACACCTTC.

The V and J genes are TRBV24-1 and TRBJ2-5, with a possible D match to TRBD2 (5 bases). This CDR3 contains 15 residues. Per germline, CDR1 KGHDR and CDR2 SFDVKD. V lost 7 bases to trimming and J lost 4 bases, with 18 bases between them. The DNA of the CDR3 is TGTGCCACCAGGGGGATCGGGATGGAAGGAGAGACCCAGTACTTC. Protein: CATRGIGMEGETQYF.

CDR3: CATSDPTGQGLETQYF. The CDR3 bases are TGTGCCACCAGTGATCCCACCGGACAGGGCCTTGAGACCCAGTACTTC. The chain uses TRBV24-1 and TRBJ2-5; 8 bases line up with TRBD1. The CDR3 sequence is 16 residues long. V lost 3 bases to trimming and J lost 5 bases; unmatched junction nucleotides: 10. Germline lookup yields CDR1 KGHDR and CDR2 SFDVKD.

This chain uses TRBV19 with TRBJ1-5, with D uncertain. The CDR3 runs 14 residues. V lost 3 bases to trimming and J lost 2 bases, with 8 bases between them. CDR1 LNHDA and CDR2 SQIVND come from the germline V gene (reference sequence). The CDR3 nucleotides read TGTGCCAGTAGTATTGCGGGCGGCAATCAGCCCCAGCATTTT. Amino acids: CASSIAGGNQPQHF.

V gene TRBV7-3 combines with J gene TRBJ2-5; 8 bases match TRBD1. Trimming at V came to 5 bases and at J to 5 bases, leaving 10 bases not matched to a gene. The V gene's germline CDR1 is SGHTA and CDR2 FQGTGA. The CDR3 runs to 15 residues. The CDR3 loop is CASSPQGAGWETQYF. CDR3 nucleotide sequence: TGTGCCAGCAGCCCCCAGGGGGCCGGCTGGGAGACCCAGTACTTC.

The chain couples TRBV7-2 to TRBJ2-1; 7 nucleotides line up with TRBD2. The CDR3 runs 16 residues. V shed 5 bases and J 9 bases; nucleotides not matched to a gene: 16. From germline, CDR1 is SGHTA and CDR2 FQGNSA. The CDR3 DNA is TGTGCCAGCAGCCCCTTAAGAGCGGGGCCGCCCGGTGAGCAGTTCTTC. Translating it yields CASSPLRAGPPGEQFF.

The count of this clone is one. The chain carries TRBV5-1 and TRBJ2-3, with 7 positions matching TRBD2. The CDR3 is 16 residues long. V was pared by 0 bases and J by 1 base, with 5 bases of the junction left unmatched. The germline gives CDR1 SGHRS, CDR2 YFSETQ. CDR3 in DNA: TGCGCCAGCAGCTTGGACGCGGGAGCCCGCACAGATACGCAGTATTTT. Translation gives CASSLDAGARTDTQYF.

This clone was detected a few times. The gene calls are TRBV2 and TRBJ1-2; perhaps TRBD1 as D (6 bases). Germline CDR1 reads SNHLY; CDR2 reads FYNNEI. CDR3 length: 17 amino acids. V gave up 7 bases and J gave up 2 bases, with 23 bases separating them. The CDR3 DNA reads TGTGCCAGCACGACAATTACAGGGAGGGGAGGGAACTATGGCTACACCTTC. Amino acid sequence: CASTTITGRGGNYGYTF.

This clone was seen a few times. The genes are TRBV5-4 and TRBJ2-1; 10 bases are a match to TRBD1. From germline, CDR1 is SGHNT and CDR2 YYREEE (reference sequence). The CDR3 runs 18 residues. Unmatched junction bases numbered 15, after V lost 4 bases and J lost 5 bases. CDR3 region: CASSRTGGGSGPNNEQFF. CDR3 DNA sequence: TGTGCCAGCAGCCGGACAGGGGGTGGTAGCGGGCCCAACAATGAGCAGTTCTTC.

This rearrangement joins TRBV28 to TRBJ2-7; 8 nucleotides align to TRBD2. Germline CDR1 MDHEN, CDR2 SYDVKM. The CDR3 runs to 15 residues. J gave up 5 bases and V 3 bases, and 9 bases lay outside the gene matches. This CDR3 is CASSFLSSGSNEQYF. As DNA, the CDR3 is TGTGCCAGCAGTTTTCTGTCCAGCGGGAGTAACGAGCAGTACTTC.

The chain employs TRBV11-2 and TRBJ2-1, with 9 nucleotides matching TRBD2. Per the germline V gene, CDR1 is SGHAT and CDR2 is FQNNGV. Trimming took 5 bases from V and 7 from J; bases not matched to a gene: 9. The CDR3 has 15 amino acids. DNA of the CDR3: TGTGCCAGCAGCGTTCGGGAGCGGGAGGCGAATGAGCAGTTCTTC. Translating gives CASSVREREANEQFF.